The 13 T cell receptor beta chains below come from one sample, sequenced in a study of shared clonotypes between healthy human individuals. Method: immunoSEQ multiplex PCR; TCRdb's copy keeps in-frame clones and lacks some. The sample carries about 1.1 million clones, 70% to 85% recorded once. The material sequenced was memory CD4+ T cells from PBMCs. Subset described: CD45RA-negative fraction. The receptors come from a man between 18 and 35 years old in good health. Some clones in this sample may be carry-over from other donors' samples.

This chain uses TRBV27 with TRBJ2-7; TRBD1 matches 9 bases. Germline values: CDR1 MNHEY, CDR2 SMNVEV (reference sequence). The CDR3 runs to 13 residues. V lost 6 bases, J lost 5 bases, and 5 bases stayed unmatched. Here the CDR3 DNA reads TGTGCCAGCAGAATACAGGGGGCGGACGAGCAGTACTTC. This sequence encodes CASRIQGADEQYF.

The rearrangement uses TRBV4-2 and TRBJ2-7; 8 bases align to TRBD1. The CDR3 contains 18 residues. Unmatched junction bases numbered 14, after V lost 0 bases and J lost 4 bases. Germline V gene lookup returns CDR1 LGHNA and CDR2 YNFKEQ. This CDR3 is CASSQDVPRQGALYEQYF. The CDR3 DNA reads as TGTGCCAGCAGCCAAGACGTACCGCGGCAGGGGGCTCTATACGAGCAGTACTTC.

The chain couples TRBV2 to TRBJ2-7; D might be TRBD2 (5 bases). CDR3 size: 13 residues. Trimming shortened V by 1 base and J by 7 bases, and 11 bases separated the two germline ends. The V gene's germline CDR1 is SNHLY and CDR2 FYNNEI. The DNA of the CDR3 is TGTGCCAGCAGTGAAGTGCATGGAGGAGAGCAGTACTTC. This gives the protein CASSEVHGGEQYF. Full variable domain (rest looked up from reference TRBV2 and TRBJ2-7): EPEVTQTPSHQVTQMGQEVILRCVPISNHLYFYWYRQILGQKVEFLVSFYNNEISEKSEIFDDQFSVERPDGSNFTLKIRSTKLEDSAMYFCASSEVHGGEQYFGPGTRLTVT.

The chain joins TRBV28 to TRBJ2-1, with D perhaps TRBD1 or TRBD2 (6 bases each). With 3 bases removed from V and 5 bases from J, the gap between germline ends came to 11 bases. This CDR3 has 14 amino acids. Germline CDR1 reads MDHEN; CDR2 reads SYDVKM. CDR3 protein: CASSFSGADNEQFF. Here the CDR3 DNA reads TGTGCCAGCAGTTTCTCGGGGGCAGACAATGAGCAGTTCTTC.

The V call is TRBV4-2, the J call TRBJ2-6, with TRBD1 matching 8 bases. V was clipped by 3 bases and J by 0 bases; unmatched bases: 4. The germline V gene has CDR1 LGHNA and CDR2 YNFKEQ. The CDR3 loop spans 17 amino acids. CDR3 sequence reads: CASSHGQGSSGANVLTF. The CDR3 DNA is TGTGCCAGCAGCCACGGACAGGGTAGCTCTGGGGCCAACGTCCTGACTTTC.

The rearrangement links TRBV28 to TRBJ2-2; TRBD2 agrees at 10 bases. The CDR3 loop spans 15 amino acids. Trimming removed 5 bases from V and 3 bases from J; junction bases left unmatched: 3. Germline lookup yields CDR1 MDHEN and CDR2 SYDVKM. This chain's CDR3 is CASSKLAGDTGELFF. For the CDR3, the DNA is TGTGCCAGCAGTAAGCTAGCGGGAGACACCGGGGAGCTGTTTTTT.

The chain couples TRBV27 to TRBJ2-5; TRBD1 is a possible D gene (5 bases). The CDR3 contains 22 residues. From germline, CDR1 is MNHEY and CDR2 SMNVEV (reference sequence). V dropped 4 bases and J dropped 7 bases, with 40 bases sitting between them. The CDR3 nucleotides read TGTGCCAGCAGTTCCGGATTTTGGGGCCAAGGGCGCCTACCCGCTGCGCAACCGACCCAGTACTTC. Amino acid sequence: CASSSGFWGQGRLPAAQPTQYF.

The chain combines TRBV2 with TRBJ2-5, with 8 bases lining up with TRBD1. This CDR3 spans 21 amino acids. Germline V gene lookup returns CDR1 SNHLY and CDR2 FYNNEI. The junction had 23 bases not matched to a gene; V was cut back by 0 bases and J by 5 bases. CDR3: CASSEANTYPDAGGLVETQYF. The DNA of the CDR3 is TGTGCCAGCAGTGAAGCGAACACCTATCCCGACGCAGGGGGCCTCGTGGAGACCCAGTACTTC.

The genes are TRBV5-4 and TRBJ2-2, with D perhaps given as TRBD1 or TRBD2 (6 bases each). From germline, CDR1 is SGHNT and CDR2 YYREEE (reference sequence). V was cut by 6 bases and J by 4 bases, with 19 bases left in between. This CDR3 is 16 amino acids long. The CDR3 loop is CASTRGGGATTGELFF. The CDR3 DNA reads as TGTGCCAGCACCAGGGGCGGCGGGGCGACCACCGGGGAGCTGTTTTTT.

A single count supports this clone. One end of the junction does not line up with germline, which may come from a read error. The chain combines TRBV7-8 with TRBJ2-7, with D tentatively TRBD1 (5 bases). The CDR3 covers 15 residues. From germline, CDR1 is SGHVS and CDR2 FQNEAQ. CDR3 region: CASSQPRQHRYGQYF. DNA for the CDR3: TGTGCCAGCAGCCAACCGCGACAGCACCGGTACGGGCAGTACTTC.

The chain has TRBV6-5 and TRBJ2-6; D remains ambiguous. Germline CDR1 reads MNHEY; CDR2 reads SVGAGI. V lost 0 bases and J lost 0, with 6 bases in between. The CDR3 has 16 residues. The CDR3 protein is CASSYSQFSGANVLTF. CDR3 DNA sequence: TGTGCCAGCAGTTACTCCCAGTTCTCTGGGGCCAACGTCCTGACTTTC.

This CDR3 is CSVARPSGRGDEQYF. CDR3 in DNA: TGCAGCGTTGCACGCCCTAGCGGGAGAGGCGACGAGCAGTACTTC. The chain carries TRBV29-1 and TRBJ2-7; TRBD2 matches at 10 bases. CDR3 length: 15 amino acids. Trimming cost V 4 bases and J 5 bases; bases outside gene matches: 11. CDR1 and CDR2 from the germline V gene are SQVTM and ANQGSEA.

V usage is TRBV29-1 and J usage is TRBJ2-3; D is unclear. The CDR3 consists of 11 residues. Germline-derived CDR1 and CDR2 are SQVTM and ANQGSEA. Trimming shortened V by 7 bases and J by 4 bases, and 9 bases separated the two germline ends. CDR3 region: CSATGADTQYF. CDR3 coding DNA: TGCAGCGCGACTGGTGCAGATACGCAGTATTTT.